This entry lists 11 T cell receptor beta chains sequenced from one sample in a study of identical twins. A single record per CDR3 protein comes from TCRdb applying MiXCR to the 5' RACE reads. The sample consists of roughly 720,000 distinct CDR3 sequences, 18% of them appearing once. These same data were also listed under a study on T cells expressing NK-cell markers.

The sequenced sample was PBMCs. The source of these receptors is a woman between 18 and 29 years old in good health.

This clonotype was observed a few times. The chain is built from TRBV20-1 and TRBJ2-1, with 10 bases lining up with TRBD2. V lost 0 bases and J lost 8; bases outside the gene matches: 4. The CDR3 sequence is 14 residues long. Germline V lookup: CDR1 DFQATT, CDR2 SNEGSKA (reference sequence). The CDR3 here is CSAREAGGYYEQFF. CDR3 bases: TGCAGTGCTAGAGAAGCGGGAGGGTACTATGAGCAGTTCTTC.

The rearrangement joins TRBV18 to TRBJ2-2, with D perhaps TRBD1 (5 bases). V lost 4 bases to trimming and J lost 1 base, with 10 bases between them. CDR3 length equals 15 residues. CDR1 is KGHSH, CDR2 LQKENI, per germline. The CDR3 DNA follows: TGTGCCAGCTCACTAGCCGACAGGAACACCGGGGAGCTGTTTTTT. Its protein product is CASSLADRNTGELFF.

V gene TRBV5-1 combines with J gene TRBJ2-7, with D possibly matching TRBD1 (6 bases). CDR3 size: 15 residues. The germline V gene has CDR1 SGHRS and CDR2 YFSETQ. Trimming stripped 0 bases from V and 2 bases from J, with 12 bases between. CDR3 DNA sequence: TGCGCCAGCAGCTTGGGCCCGGGACACACCTACGAGCAGTACTTC. This gives the protein CASSLGPGHTYEQYF.

This clonotype was counted a few times. This chain links TRBV15 with TRBJ2-5; 8 bases agree with TRBD1. The CDR3 loop spans 15 amino acids. V was pared by 0 bases and J by 3 bases, with 3 bases of the junction left unmatched. Germline V gives CDR1 LNHNV, CDR2 YYDKDF (reference sequence). The CDR3 reads CATSREQGVEETQYF. Written as DNA, the CDR3 is TGTGCCACCAGCAGAGAACAGGGGGTCGAAGAGACCCAGTACTTC. Together with reference TRBV15 and TRBJ2-5, the CDR3 gives the full variable domain: DAMVIQNPRYQVTQFGKPVTLSCSQTLNHNVMYWYQQKSSQAPKLLFHYYDKDFNNEADTPDNFQSRRPNTSFCFLDIRSPGLGDTAMYLCATSREQGVEETQYFGPGTRLLVL.

The chain recombines TRBV5-5 with TRBJ1-1; D uncertain. V was clipped by 5 bases and J by 2 bases, with 16 bases between them. This CDR3 comprises 15 residues. Per the germline V gene, CDR1 is SGHKS and CDR2 is YYEKEE (reference sequence). This CDR3 is CASRLGDTINTEAFF. The CDR3 DNA sequence: TGTGCCAGCAGGTTAGGAGACACTATAAACACTGAAGCTTTCTTT. Full variable domain (outside the CDR3, taken from reference TRBV5-5 and TRBJ1-1): DAGVTQSPTHLIKTRGQQVTLRCSPISGHKSVSWYQQVLGQGPQFIFQYYEKEERGRGNFPDRFSARQFPNYSSELNVNALLLGDSALYLCASRLGDTINTEAFFGQGTRLTVV.

This clonotype appeared a few times. The V gene is TRBV5-8, the J gene TRBJ2-5, with D perhaps given as TRBD1 or TRBD2 (5 bases each). The CDR3 is made up of 16 amino acids. The ends were cut back, 4 bases at V and 5 bases at J, with 21 bases in the middle. Germline V gives CDR1 SGHTS, CDR2 YDEGEE. The CDR3 nucleotides are TGTGCCAGCAGCGAGGCTCTCGGGGCCTACCTGGAGACCCAGTACTTC. Protein sequence: CASSEALGAYLETQYF.

This clonotype was found a few times. The chain employs TRBV5-1 and TRBJ2-5; the D is unclear. Germline CDR1 and CDR2: SGHRS and YFSETQ. V was cut by 0 bases and J by 2 bases, with 11 bases left in between. This CDR3 has 15 residues. The CDR3 sequence is CASSLDGNAQETQYF. The DNA for the CDR3 is TGCGCCAGCAGCTTGGACGGAAACGCTCAAGAGACCCAGTACTTC.

The chain carries TRBV12-3 or TRBV12-4 and TRBJ1-1, with 9 bases aligning to TRBD1. The CDR3 is 15 residues long. The J segment lost 3 bases and the V segment lost 5 bases, leaving 7 bases of the junction unmatched. DNA of the CDR3: TGTGCCAGCAGTCTACCCACAGGGGGCTACACTGAAGCTTTCTTT. Translation: CASSLPTGGYTEAFF.

This chain connects TRBV12-3 or TRBV12-4 to TRBJ2-3; D is possibly TRBD1 (5 bases). The CDR3 sequence is 16 residues long. The ends were cut back, 3 bases at V and 4 bases at J, with 17 bases in the middle. CDR3 region: CASSFPGTGRADTQYF. The CDR3 nucleotides read TGTGCCAGCAGTTTCCCAGGAACAGGTCGGGCAGATACGCAGTATTTT.

The sample holds a few counts of this clonotype. The chain combines TRBV2 with TRBJ2-2; D may be TRBD1 or TRBD2 (6 bases each). The length of the CDR3 is 15 residues. Germline CDR1 is SNHLY and CDR2 is FYNNEI. Trimming stripped 7 bases from V and 2 bases from J, with 14 bases between. The CDR3 DNA reads TGTGCCAGCAAGGAGAGGGGGGTAAACACCGGGGAGCTGTTTTTT. It encodes CASKERGVNTGELFF. The full variable domain, its missing parts supplied by reference TRBV2 and TRBJ2-2, is EPEVTQTPSHQVTQMGQEVILRCVPISNHLYFYWYRQILGQKVEFLVSFYNNEISEKSEIFDDQFSVERPDGSNFTLKIRSTKLEDSAMYFCASKERGVNTGELFFGEGSRLTVL.

This sequence joins TRBV4-3 and TRBJ1-4, with unresolved D. This CDR3 has 16 amino acids. The germline gives CDR1 LGHNA, CDR2 YSLEER. Trimming shortened V by 1 base and J by 4 bases, and 13 bases separated the two germline ends. CDR3 in amino acids: CASSQVADRVNEKLFF. The DNA of the CDR3 is TGCGCCAGCAGCCAAGTTGCGGACCGAGTTAATGAAAAACTGTTTTTT.